This is a list of T cell receptor beta chains from one sample in a study of CD8+CD57+ T cells in acquired aplastic anemia. TCRdb recomputed calls from the reads with MiXCR, one row per CDR3 protein. The sample records approximately 150,000 distinct CDR3 sequences, under 55% being singletons. The sample comprised sorted CD4+, CD8+, or CD8+CD57+ T cells (not recorded which) from PBMCs. The origin of the receptors is a human donor with aplastic anemia. Both conserved end residues are part of each CDR3. Clone size is not always given. Where it is, it says once, few, many or a class for expanded clones.

15	TRBV29-1	few	CSVVAGSTNTGELFF
13	TRBV6-2/TRBV6-3	many	CASKDGQITEAFF
13	TRBV29-1	few	CSVEYRESYEQYF
14	TRBV29-1	few	CSVGQRGRLYEQYF
16	TRBV7-8	many	CASSSLDLPRDQPQHF
16	TRBV12-3/TRBV12-4	.	CASSFGGTGLVSPLHF
15	TRBV5-1	many	CASSFRGAETDTQYF
16	TRBV4-1	.	CASSQVVGTGNSPLHF
14	TRBV5-1	many	CASSFRLTTDTQYF
12	TRBV3-1	.	CASSHWTEVAFF
16	TRBV9	.	CASSPDGGQGTGEQYF
13	TRBV7-2	many	CASSLEQGGKLFF
17	TRBV12-3/TRBV12-4	once	CASSLGATSGSTDTQYF
13	TRBV10-3	.	CASTGQTNQPQHF
13	TRBV12-3/TRBV12-4	many	CASSKGGGETQYF
14	TRBV25-1	few	CASRSTGDTGELFF
15	TRBV20-1	.	CSSLAGGLSYNEQFF
15	TRBV4-1	.	CASSSVGGLGTEAFF
15	TRBV5-8	many	CASSYPGLLNTEAFF
13	TRBV7-8	once	CASARSRTDTQYF
13	TRBV5-1	many	CASSSSGDQPQHF
15	TRBV12-3/TRBV12-4	many	CASRTRQGLRETQYF
14	TRBV12-3/TRBV12-4	.	CASSLVLGSNGYTF
17	TRBV18	.	CASSPRQGLLEVHGYTF
11	TRBV19	many	CASSDSVGYTF
15	TRBV18	many	CASSPQGPSSYEQYF
11	TRBV7-2	few	CASESTDTQYF
15	TRBV4-1	many	CASSDEGRFTGELFF
16	TRBV25-1	.	CASSDPGTGATGELFF
12	TRBV10-2	.	CASKDSPYEQYF
15	TRBV2	few	CASSELGQGAYEQYF
17	TRBV24-1	.	CATSDYLTSGKYNEQFF
14	TRBV6-2/TRBV6-3	.	CASSRTGVQETQYF
13	TRBV15	once	CATSRARTYEQYF
15	TRBV19	.	CASSISTVWRNEQFF
15	TRBV10-3	.	CAIPGGRSSTDTQYF
14	TRBV5-1	.	CASSKDRVNSPLHF
11	TRBV19	many	CASSIGQGYTF
10	TRBV7-3	.	CASSLGTAFF
11	TRBV9	few	CASSSGNEQYF
14	TRBV20-1	few	CSARDPSGGETQYF
12	TRBV29-1	.	CSGRTGSWEQFF
16	TRBV4-3	many	CASSQARGRNDHEQFF
15	TRBV20-1	.	CSADWTSGSTDTQYF
14	TRBV19	.	CASRASGPLDEQFF
12	TRBV7-2	many	CASSAQVYGYTF
15	TRBV5-1	many	CASDRGGGRYNEQFF
14	TRBV6-1	many	CASSLAWGEVEQYF
15	TRBV6-1	.	CASSGQVVGNTEAFF
13	TRBV19	many	CASSIYSGTGAFF
13	TRBV6-4	.	CASSDSGNSPLHF
14	TRBV25-1	.	CASSEVAGGNEQYF
14	TRBV19	.	CASSGQSGNQPQHF
12	TRBV29-1	few	CSVGQITYGYTF
15	TRBV19	.	CASSIQGYSNQPQHF